This T cell receptor (beta chain) was found in a study of post-analysis software for immune sequencing data. Study-level findings and limits: About 5 TRBV segments (TRBV5-6, TRBV5-1 and TRBV20-1 among them) occurred more frequently in patients than in controls.

Carried by the TCR beta cDNA libraries were unique molecular identifiers. TCRdb ran MiXCR on the PCR reads and lists one entry per CDR3 protein. The sample carries under 650,000 distinct CDR3 sequences, about 40% recorded once. This clonotype appeared a few times. The antigen remains unidentified. This CDR3 contains 16 residues. J lost 7 bases, V lost 3 bases, and 10 bases had no gene match. The sample was blood. The receptor was derived from a girl aged 10 to 17 with multiple sclerosis. J is TRBJ2-1 and V is TRBV12-3 or TRBV12-4; 9 positions match TRBD2. The CDR3 is CASSLKGTSFRNEQFF. In nucleotides, the CDR3 is TGTGCCAGCAGTTTGAAGGGGACTAGCTTTCGGAATGAGCAGTTCTTC.